This TCR beta chain came from a study of blood T cell repertoires in COVID-19. On the study more broadly: Collection of acute and convalescent COVID-19 samples took place in the United States, Italy and Spain. From T cells, B-cell-depleted T cells, or PBMCs came the material, which was cDNA or gDNA.

While infection was still active, Seattle patients were enrolled and then followed longitudinally. The CDR3 extends over 14 amino acids. Per germline, CDR1 SGHRS and CDR2 YFSETQ. The V end lost 3 bases, the J end lost 6 bases, and 12 bases lay between the germline ends. The assay was immunoSEQ multiplex PCR, and TCRdb's table has in-frame clones only and misses some. The data hold approximately 330,000 clones, with over 80% observed a single time. The chain links TRBV5-1 to TRBJ2-2, with D perhaps matching TRBD1 (7 bases). The clonotype originates from a man younger than 40 with COVID-19, enrolled during active disease. The sequencing sample was made of peripheral blood. This CDR3 reads CASSSEGQPGELFF. The CDR3 DNA is TGCGCCAGCAGCTCGGAGGGACAGCCCGGGGAGCTGTTTTTT.